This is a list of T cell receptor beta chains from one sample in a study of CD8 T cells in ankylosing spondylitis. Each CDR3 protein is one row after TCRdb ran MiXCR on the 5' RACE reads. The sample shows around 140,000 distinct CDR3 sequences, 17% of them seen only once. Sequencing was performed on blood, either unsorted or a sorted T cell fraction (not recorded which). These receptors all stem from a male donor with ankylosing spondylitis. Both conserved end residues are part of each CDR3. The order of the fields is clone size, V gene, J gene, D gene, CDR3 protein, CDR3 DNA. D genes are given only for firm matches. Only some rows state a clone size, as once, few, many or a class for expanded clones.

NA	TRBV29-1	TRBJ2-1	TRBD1	CSVDGTGVYNEQFF	TGCAGCGTTGATGGTACAGGGGTGTACAATGAGCAGTTCTTC
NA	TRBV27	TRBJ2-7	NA	CASSLSAGSGYEQYF	TGTGCCAGCAGTTTATCAGCAGGGTCGGGATACGAGCAGTACTTC
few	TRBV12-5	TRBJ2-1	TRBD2	CASGLVPLAGVNLAAEQFF	TGTGCTAGTGGTTTGGTACCTCTAGCGGGAGTGAATCTAGCGGCTGAGCAGTTCTTC
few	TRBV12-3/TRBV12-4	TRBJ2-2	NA	CASSHPGGRTGELFF	TGTGCCAGCAGTCACCCCGGGGGACGCACCGGGGAGCTGTTTTTT
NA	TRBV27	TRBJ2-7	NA	CASSLNPQGYEQYF	TGTGCCAGCAGTTTAAACCCGCAGGGGTACGAGCAGTACTTC
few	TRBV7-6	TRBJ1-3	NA	CASRGLYSGNTIYF	TGTGCCAGCAGGGGGCTTTACTCTGGAAACACCATATATTTT
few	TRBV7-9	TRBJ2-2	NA	CASSLTTRGELFF	TGTGCCAGCAGCTTAACTACTCGAGGGGAGCTGTTTTTT
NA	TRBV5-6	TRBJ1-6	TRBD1	CASSGTGGYSPLHF	TGTGCCAGCAGCGGGACAGGGGGCTATTCACCCCTCCACTTT
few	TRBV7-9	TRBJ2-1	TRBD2	CASSFVAGALSYNEQFF	TGTGCCAGCAGCTTTGTAGCGGGGGCCCTCTCCTACAATGAGCAGTTCTTC
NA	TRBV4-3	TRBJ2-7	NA	CASSQDAGAVYEQYF	TGCGCCAGCAGCCAAGATGCAGGTGCGGTCTACGAGCAGTACTTC
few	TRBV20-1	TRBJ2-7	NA	CSAPQVTYEQYF	TGCAGTGCGCCACAGGTAACCTACGAGCAGTACTTC
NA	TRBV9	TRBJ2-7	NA	CASSVGGAGYEQYF	TGTGCCAGCAGCGTAGGAGGGGCCGGCTACGAGCAGTACTTC
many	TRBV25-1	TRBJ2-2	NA	CASSELTLSNTGELFF	TGTGCCAGCAGTGAATTGACCCTATCGAACACCGGGGAGCTGTTTTTT
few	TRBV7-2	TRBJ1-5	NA	CASSLGLQGNQPQHF	TGTGCCAGCAGCCTAGGATTGCAGGGGAATCAGCCCCAGCATTTT
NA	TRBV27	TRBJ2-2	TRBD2	CASSAESGRSTGELFF	TGTGCCAGCAGTGCCGAGAGCGGGAGAAGCACCGGGGAGCTGTTTTTT
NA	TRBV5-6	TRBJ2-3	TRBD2	CASSLAGKDRTDTQYF	TGTGCCAGCAGCCTAGCGGGGAAAGACCGCACAGATACGCAGTATTTT
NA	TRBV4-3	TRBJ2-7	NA	CASSQERGATYEQYF	TGCGCCAGCAGCCAAGAACGAGGGGCAACCTACGAGCAGTACTTC
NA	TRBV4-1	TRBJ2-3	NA	CASSQATGTDTQYF	TGCGCCAGCAGCCAAGCCACTGGCACAGATACGCAGTATTTT
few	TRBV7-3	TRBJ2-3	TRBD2	CASSSFTGGPRDTQYF	TGTGCCAGCAGCTCCTTTACGGGAGGGCCTAGAGATACGCAGTATTTT
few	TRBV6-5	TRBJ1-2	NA	CASSYSMGSGYGYTF	TGTGCCAGCAGTTACTCGATGGGGTCGGGCTATGGCTACACCTTC
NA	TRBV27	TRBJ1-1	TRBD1	CASSLVQGRTEAFF	TGTGCCAGCAGTTTAGTACAGGGGAGGACTGAAGCTTTCTTT
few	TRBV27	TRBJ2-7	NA	CASSLMGSDSSYEQYF	TGTGCCAGCAGTTTAATGGGTTCAGACAGTTCCTACGAGCAGTACTTC
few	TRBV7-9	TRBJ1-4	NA	CAGKWATNEKLFF	TGTGCCGGAAAGTGGGCAACTAATGAAAAACTGTTTTTT
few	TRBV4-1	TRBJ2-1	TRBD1	CASSPRQGPNEQFF	TGCGCCAGCAGCCCGCGACAGGGGCCCAATGAGCAGTTCTTC
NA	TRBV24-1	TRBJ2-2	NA	CATSDRDSGELFF	TGTGCCACCAGTGACCGGGACTCCGGGGAGCTGTTTTTT
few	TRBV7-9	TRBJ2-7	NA	CASTTSQGKGASYEQYF	TGTGCCAGCACCACATCACAGGGTAAAGGAGCGTCCTACGAGCAGTACTTC
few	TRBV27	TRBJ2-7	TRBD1	CASSFMGQGGAYEQYF	TGTGCCAGCAGTTTTATGGGACAGGGCGGGGCCTACGAGCAGTACTTC
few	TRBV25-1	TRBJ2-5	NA	CASSDRRQETQYF	TGTGCCAGCAGTGATCGCCGCCAAGAGACCCAGTACTTC
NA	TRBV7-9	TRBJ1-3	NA	CASSSPNRSSGNTIYF	TGTGCCAGCAGCTCCCCCAACCGGAGCTCTGGAAACACCATATATTTT
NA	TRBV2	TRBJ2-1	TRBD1	CASSELGQAVYNEQFF	TGTGCCAGCAGTGAATTGGGACAGGCGGTATACAATGAGCAGTTCTTC
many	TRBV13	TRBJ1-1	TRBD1	CASSGRDRADTEAFF	TGTGCCAGCAGCGGGCGGGACAGGGCGGACACTGAAGCTTTCTTT
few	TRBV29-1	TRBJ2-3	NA	CSVDRGPDTQYF	TGCAGCGTTGACCGCGGTCCAGATACGCAGTATTTT
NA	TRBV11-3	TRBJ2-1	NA	CASRYLVGDNEQFF	TGTGCCAGCAGATATCTAGTGGGGGACAATGAGCAGTTCTTC
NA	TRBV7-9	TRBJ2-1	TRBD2	CASSQTSGSIHEQFF	TGTGCCAGCAGCCAGACTAGCGGGAGCATTCATGAGCAGTTCTTC
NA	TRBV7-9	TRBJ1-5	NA	CASSFYGDQPQHF	TGTGCCAGCAGCTTTTACGGAGATCAGCCCCAGCATTTT
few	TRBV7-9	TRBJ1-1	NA	CASSSADTIYTEAFF	TGTGCCAGCAGCTCCGCGGACACCATTTACACTGAAGCTTTCTTT
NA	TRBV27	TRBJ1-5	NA	CASSNGIPYQPQHF	TGTGCCAGCAGTAATGGGATCCCGTATCAGCCCCAGCATTTT
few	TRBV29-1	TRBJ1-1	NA	CSARDPTGTEAFF	TGCAGCGCACGGGACCCAACGGGGACTGAAGCTTTCTTT
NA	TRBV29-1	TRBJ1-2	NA	CSVEPQGPYGYTF	TGCAGCGTTGAACCGCAGGGCCCCTATGGCTACACCTTC